Shown below are 24 T cell receptor beta chains from a single sample sequenced in a study of T cell clusters in autoimmune cytopenias. One tube held mixed TRB-A and TRB-B primer pools for touch-down PCR. Following a re-call of the multiplex PCR reads, TCRdb has one entry per CDR3 protein and lacks DNA. This sample's clone table lists approximately 4,600 distinct CDR3 sequences. Each sample's input was about 250 ng genomic DNA, approximately 37,500 genome equivalents. Sequenced material: peripheral blood. The receptors were sampled from a human donor with an autoimmune cytopenia or autoimmune hepatitis (not recorded which).

The chain is built from TRBV19 and TRBJ2-7; no DNA is available, so the TRBD2 call from TCRdb remains unchecked. CDR1 is LNHDA, CDR2 SQIVND, per germline (reference sequence). The length of the CDR3 is 16 residues. CDR3 protein: CATSDSGLASSYEQYF.

In terms of frequency, this clonotype is medium-sized. The chain has TRBV6-2 or TRBV6-3 and TRBJ2-2. Germline V gene lookup returns CDR1 MNHEY and CDR2 SVGEGT. This CDR3 comprises 13 residues. CDR3: CASSYMGTGELFF.

This chain joins TRBV5-1 and TRBJ2-1; TCRdb returns TRBD2, unconfirmable since there is no DNA. CDR1 and CDR2 (germline): SGHRS, YFSETQ. The CDR3 length is 16 residues. This CDR3 is CASSLGPAGTYNEQFF.

The chain uses TRBV6-1 and TRBJ2-5; as DNA is missing, the TRBD1 call by TCRdb cannot be tested. This CDR3 is built from 15 residues. Germline CDR1 reads MNHNS; CDR2 reads SASEGT. Here the CDR3 reads CASTDGGRGQETQYF.

The chain links TRBV18 to TRBJ2-6; TCRdb proposes TRBD1, but this gene call is untestable without DNA. Germline V lookup: CDR1 KGHSH, CDR2 LQKENI. There are 16 residues in the CDR3. CDR3 sequence reads: CASSQGTGAGANVLTF.

The chain couples TRBV10-3 to TRBJ2-7. CDR3 length equals 13 residues. Germline lookup yields CDR1 ENHRY and CDR2 SYGVKD. CDR3 loop: CAISESGSYEQYF.

This clonotype is classed as medium-sized by frequency. The chain has TRBV6-1 and TRBJ2-7; TCRdb's D call, TRBD2, is unchecked because there is no DNA. Germline loops: CDR1 MNHNS, CDR2 SASEGT. CDR3 size: 14 residues. CDR3 sequence reads: CASSVAGADNEQYF.

CDR3 sequence reads: CASSYGGTLGPQHF. The chain combines TRBV27 with TRBJ1-5. The CDR3 runs 14 residues. Germline CDR1 and CDR2: MNHEY and SMNVEV (reference sequence).

Considering frequency, this clonotype is medium-sized. The chain couples TRBV19 to TRBJ2-3. CDR1 LNHDA and CDR2 SQIVND come from the germline V gene (reference sequence). CDR3 size: 13 residues. The CDR3 here is CATRTDNTDTQYF. Full variable domain (outside the CDR3, taken from reference TRBV19 and TRBJ2-3): DGGITQSPKYLFRKEGQNVTLSCEQNLNHDAMYWYRQDPGQGLRLIYYSQIVNDFQKGDIAEGYSVSREKKESFPLTVTSAQKNPTAFYLCATRTDNTDTQYFGPGTRLTVL.

The chain links TRBV6-5 to TRBJ1-2; TCRdb picks TRBD1, but there is no DNA to check that call. Germline CDR1 reads MNHEY; CDR2 reads SVGAGI. CDR3 length: 15 amino acids. This chain's CDR3 is CASSKLQGRDYGYTF.

This chain joins TRBV27 and TRBJ2-7. Germline V gene data show CDR1 as MNHEY and CDR2 as SMNVEV (reference sequence). The CDR3 length is 14 residues. CDR3: CASSFSRSSYEQYF.

The chain uses TRBV12-3 or TRBV12-4 and TRBJ1-2; there is no DNA to check the TCRdb D call of TRBD1. The CDR3 covers 14 residues. The CDR3 protein is CASSEQGAFYGYTF.

This clonotype is labeled medium-sized based on frequency. The chain uses TRBV30 and TRBJ1-1; TCRdb returns TRBD1, unconfirmable since there is no DNA. CDR3 length: 18 amino acids. Germline V gene data show CDR1 as GTSNPN and CDR2 as SVGIG (reference sequence). This CDR3 is CAWITRQGGVFLNTEAFF.

The genes are TRBV6-1 and TRBJ2-5; TCRdb indicates TRBD1, and absent DNA this call remains unverified. From germline, CDR1 is MNHNS and CDR2 SASEGT. The CDR3 is 15 amino acids. CDR3 protein: CASMVGQRKQETQYF.

This chain uses TRBV19 with TRBJ1-5; TCRdb selects TRBD1, and the lack of DNA leaves this call unchecked. Germline lookup yields CDR1 LNHDA and CDR2 SQIVND (reference sequence). The CDR3 is made up of 16 amino acids. The CDR3 here is CASSIDGGRGNQPQHF.

V and J are TRBV6-5 and TRBJ1-2; the TCRdb D gene call, TRBD1, has no DNA to confirm it. Germline CDR1 is MNHEY and CDR2 is SVGAGI. This CDR3 spans 16 amino acids. The CDR3 here is CASSFNPSQQYYGYTF.

The V and J genes are TRBV18 and TRBJ2-1. Germline V CDR1 and CDR2: KGHSH, LQKENI. This CDR3 has 16 amino acids. CDR3 protein: CASSLLVLGASNEQFF.

The chain is built from TRBV11-2 and TRBJ2-1; the D gene TCRdb calls, TRBD2, cannot be checked with no DNA. The CDR3 consists of 14 residues. The V gene's germline CDR1 is SGHAT and CDR2 FQNNGV. The CDR3 spells CASSLLNQAGRQFF.

The chain is built from TRBV6-5 and TRBJ2-2. This CDR3 is 14 amino acids long. Germline CDR1 MNHEY, CDR2 SVGAGI. This CDR3 is CASWTRSVIGELFF.

This rearrangement joins TRBV19 to TRBJ2-7; without DNA, the TCRdb call of TRBD1 cannot be checked. CDR1 and CDR2 from the germline V gene are LNHDA and SQIVND (reference sequence). CDR3 length: 15 residues. This CDR3 reads CASSMAGGGNYEQYF.

This chain connects TRBV30 to TRBJ1-1; the D gene TCRdb calls, TRBD1, cannot be checked with no DNA. Germline CDR1 GTSNPN, CDR2 SVGIG (reference sequence). The CDR3 is made up of 15 amino acids. Here the CDR3 reads CAWIGGRNDATEAFF.

This clonotype is classed as large by frequency. The rearrangement joins TRBV19 to TRBJ1-6. Germline-derived CDR1 and CDR2 are LNHDA and SQIVND (reference sequence). The CDR3 extends over 16 amino acids. CDR3 residues: CASSINSNRDNSPLHF.

The chain employs TRBV6-1 and TRBJ2-4; absent DNA, TCRdb's TRBD2 call cannot be checked. Germline V gene lookup returns CDR1 MNHNS and CDR2 SASEGT. This CDR3 spans 13 amino acids. This chain's CDR3 is CASIKEASGLQYF.

According to its frequency, this clonotype is medium-sized (0.01 to 0.1%). This chain joins TRBV29-1 and TRBJ2-2; TCRdb's assignment of TRBD2 cannot be checked, as there is no DNA. There are 18 residues in the CDR3. The germline V gene has CDR1 SQVTM and CDR2 ANQGSEA. CDR3 sequence: CSVERGSGSARVTGELFF.